The rows below give T cell receptor beta chains drawn from one sample of a study of blood T cell repertoires in COVID-19. Libraries were prepared by immunoSEQ multiplex PCR; TCRdb keeps only in-frame clonotypes and omits some of them. The sample holds just under 40,000 clones, around 79% seen once. Sequencing was carried out using peripheral blood. These receptors originate from a man in his 70s with acute or convalescent COVID-19. CDR3s include the opening cysteine and the closing phenylalanine or tryptophan. The D gene is left open where the match is weak. Some rows have no size entry. The others give once, few or many, or a class for an expanded clone.

.	TRBV7-2	few	TRBJ1-5	CASSVQGSNQPQHF	TGTGCCAGCAGCGTACAGGGCTCCAATCAGCCCCAGCATTTT
TRBD1	TRBV28	.	TRBJ2-4	CASSQVLGQIAKNIQYF	TGTGCCAGCAGTCAAGTTTTGGGACAGATAGCCAAAAACATTCAGTACTTC
TRBD1	TRBV27	few	TRBJ1-2	CASSSYPGTGKDYGYTF	TGTGCCAGCAGTTCCTACCCCGGGACAGGGAAAGACTATGGCTACACCTTC
.	TRBV18	.	TRBJ2-1	CASSPPSSNNEQFF	TGTGCCAGCTCACCACCTTCTAGCAACAATGAGCAGTTCTTC
TRBD1	TRBV2	.	TRBJ2-3	CASGPGQGLDTQYF	TGTGCCAGTGGACCGGGACAGGGACTCGATACGCAGTATTTT
.	TRBV28	few	TRBJ1-5	CASSLLKGVTGENQPQHF	TGTGCCAGCAGTTTACTAAAGGGAGTAACGGGGGAGAATCAGCCCCAGCATTTT
.	TRBV6-1	once	TRBJ2-5	CASSERGETQYF	TGTGCCAGCAGTGAAAGGGGAGAGACCCAGTACTTC
.	TRBV6-2/TRBV6-3	.	TRBJ1-1	CASSYSGGQGTEAFF	TGTGCCAGCAGTTACTCGGGGGGGCAGGGCACTGAAGCTTTCTTT
.	TRBV2	.	TRBJ2-6	CASTREAGANVLTF	TGTGCCAGCACGAGGGAGGCTGGGGCCAACGTCCTGACTTTC
.	TRBV7-3	.	TRBJ2-1	CASSAGGGTAYNEQFF	TGTGCCAGCAGCGCTGGGGGCGGTACGGCCTACAATGAGCAGTTCTTC
.	TRBV5-1	once	TRBJ1-4	CASSLQGAGNEKLFF	TGCGCCAGCAGCTTACAGGGAGCAGGGAATGAAAAACTGTTTTTT
TRBD1	TRBV11-2	.	TRBJ1-3	CASSFRTGSGNTIYF	TGTGCCAGCAGCTTTCGGACAGGATCTGGAAACACCATATATTTT
.	TRBV19	.	TRBJ1-2	CASSIQEWGEDYGYTF	TGTGCCAGTAGTATTCAAGAGTGGGGAGAAGACTATGGCTACACCTTC
TRBD2	TRBV10-3	.	TRBJ2-3	CAISVGTSGTDTQYF	TGTGCCATCAGTGTGGGGACTAGCGGGACAGATACGCAGTATTTT
TRBD1	TRBV5-1	.	TRBJ1-4	CASSFGTGGLGEKLFF	TGCGCCAGCAGCTTCGGGACAGGGGGCCTAGGAGAAAAACTGTTTTTT
TRBD2	TRBV7-3	.	TRBJ2-7	CASSLESSGRVEQYF	TGTGCCAGCAGCTTAGAGAGTAGCGGGAGAGTCGAGCAGTACTTC
.	TRBV18	few	TRBJ2-1	CASSPPGRREGTFF	TGTGCCAGCTCACCACCGGGAAGGAGAGAGGGTACGTTCTTC
.	TRBV3-1/TRBV3-2	once	TRBJ1-1	CASSPPGPRGTEAFF	TGTGCCAGCAGCCCCCCCGGTCCTCGGGGGACTGAAGCTTTCTTT
.	TRBV18	.	TRBJ1-4	CASSPENAPNEKLFF	TGTGCCAGCTCCCCGGAGAATGCCCCTAATGAAAAACTGTTTTTT
.	TRBV3-1/TRBV3-2	.	TRBJ1-5	CASSQDAGRNQPQHF	TGTGCCAGCAGCCAAGATGCAGGCCGCAATCAGCCCCAGCATTTT
.	TRBV27	.	TRBJ1-1	CASRPWRLNTEAFF	TGTGCCAGCCGCCCTTGGAGGTTGAACACTGAAGCTTTCTTT
.	TRBV5-1	.	TRBJ2-1	CASSLESSDYNEQFF	TGCGCCAGCAGCTTGGAGAGTAGCGACTACAATGAGCAGTTCTTC
TRBD1	TRBV28	.	TRBJ1-1	CASSHGTGGDVWTEAFF	TGTGCCAGCAGTCACGGGACAGGGGGGGATGTATGGACTGAAGCTTTCTTT
.	TRBV18	.	TRBJ1-2	CASSPSPPRRSSPANYGYTF	TGTGCCAGCTCACCCTCCCCCCCCCGCCGGAGTTCCCCAGCTAACTATGGCTACACCTTC
.	TRBV15	.	TRBJ2-5	CATSRGGLKETQYF	TGTGCCACCAGCAGAGGCGGCCTAAAAGAGACCCAGTACTTC